One and the same sample provided the 8 T cell receptor beta chains below, sequenced in a study of OX40 agonist ivuxolimab in advanced cancers. Assay: immunoSEQ multiplex PCR; the TCRdb copy retains only in-frame clones and omits some. The data hold 52,000 or so clones, with roughly 80% observed a single time. The material was CD4+ or CD8+ T cells sorted from blood, obtained in a trial of the OX40 agonist ivuxolimab. All receptors derive from an adult with an advanced solid tumor such as melanoma, head and neck, liver or kidney cancer.

The chain couples TRBV27 to TRBJ1-2; no definite D call. V was clipped by 6 bases and J by 0 bases, with 11 bases between them. Per the germline V gene, CDR1 is MNHEY and CDR2 is SMNVEV (reference sequence). The CDR3 loop spans 14 amino acids. DNA for the CDR3: TGTGCCAGCAGGAAGGACGGGCCTAACTATGGCTACACCTTC. It encodes CASRKDGPNYGYTF.

V and J are TRBV7-3 and TRBJ1-2, with 8 bases identical to TRBD1. The CDR3 length is 15 residues. Germline assignment: CDR1 SGHTA and CDR2 FQGTGA. V shed 1 base, J shed 4 bases, and the junction held 5 bases outside the gene matches. The CDR3 here is CASSLMGTGGYGYTF. In nucleotides, the CDR3 is TGTGCCAGCAGCTTAATGGGAACAGGGGGCTATGGCTACACCTTC.

The chain links TRBV6-1 to TRBJ2-1; D possibly corresponds to TRBD1 (7 bases). Trimming removed 2 bases from V and 8 bases from J, with 19 bases in between. The CDR3 is 16 residues long. Germline CDR1 is MNHNS and CDR2 is SASEGT. CDR3: CASSERGGGALDEQFF. The CDR3 nucleotides are TGTGCCAGCAGTGAACGAGGGGGCGGGGCGTTGGATGAGCAGTTCTTC.

The chain couples TRBV18 to TRBJ1-5, with TRBD1 matching 7 bases. The germline V gene has CDR1 KGHSH and CDR2 LQKENI. CDR3 length equals 15 residues. Unmatched junction bases numbered 6, after V lost 3 bases and J lost 4 bases. The CDR3 nucleotides read TGTGCCAGCTCACCCCGGACAGGTTATAATCAGCCCCAGCATTTT. Its translation is CASSPRTGYNQPQHF. The full variable domain, rest sourced from reference TRBV18 and TRBJ1-5, is NAGVMQNPRHLVRRRGQEARLRCSPMKGHSHVYWYRQLPEEGLKFMVYLQKENIIDESGMPKERFSAEFPKEGPSILRIQQVVRGDSAAYFCASSPRTGYNQPQHFGDGTRLSIL.

The chain carries TRBV7-9 and TRBJ2-7; possible D gene TRBD1, 5 bases. The CDR3 covers 13 residues. V dropped 9 bases and J dropped 2 bases, with 14 bases sitting between them. Per the germline V gene, CDR1 is SEHNR and CDR2 is FQNEAQ (reference sequence). This CDR3 is CARTVGRTYEQYF. CDR3 DNA sequence: TGTGCCAGGACAGTAGGGCGAACCTACGAGCAGTACTTC.

The rearrangement links TRBV7-8 to TRBJ2-3, with 14 bases aligning to TRBD2. Unmatched junction bases numbered 14, after V lost 4 bases and J lost 2 bases. The V gene's germline CDR1 is SGHVS and CDR2 FQNEAQ. CDR3 length: 20 amino acids. The CDR3 coding sequence is TGTGCCAGCAGCTCCCGCAGGCGAGGGACTAGCGGGAGTTACACAGATACGCAGTATTTT. As protein: CASSSRRRGTSGSYTDTQYF.

This clone was seen a single time. The CDR3 here is CAWSQTTRGGGYTF. The CDR3, as DNA: TGTGCCTGGAGCCAAACGACCAGGGGAGGAGGCTACACCTTC. The chain couples TRBV30 to TRBJ1-2; D perhaps matches TRBD1 (6 bases). V was clipped by 3 bases and J by 8 bases, with 19 bases between them. Germline V gene data show CDR1 as GTSNPN and CDR2 as SVGIG (reference sequence). The CDR3 spans 14 residues.

The rearrangement uses TRBV7-6 and TRBJ2-7; D call uncertain. The CDR3 has 14 residues. Trimming took off 5 bases at V and 0 bases at J, with 11 bases between the two ends. CDR1 is SGHVS, CDR2 FNYEAQ, per germline. This CDR3 is CASSPKAPSYEQYF. CDR3 DNA: TGTGCCAGCAGCCCTAAGGCCCCCTCCTACGAGCAGTACTTC.